This T cell receptor (beta chain) appears in the sequencing data of a study of cytomegalovirus exposure and HLA in healthy donors. In regard to this clone: As yet, its antigen is unknown.

V lost 7 bases and J 2 bases, leaving 12 bases between the germline ends. CDR1 is SNHLY and CDR2 is FYNNEI in the germline V gene. The CDR3 length is 14 residues. The PCR contained 60 Vbeta and 13 Jbeta primers. As handled by the study authors: Unique TCR beta chains totaled roughly 79 million in a later count, with roughly 11 million of them shared. Sequenced by immunoSEQ multiplex PCR; TCRdb stores in-frame clones only, minus some. Clonal size and the V and J genes are those of that table, whereas D and trimming came from the DNA. This table has roughly 65,000 clones, around 80% appearing once. General observations from the study: An analysis that came later showed most CMV-associated TCR beta chains appearing HLA-restricted. Excluded were some V segments that proved indistinguishable, including TRBV6-2 and TRBV6-3.

The sequence came from a woman aged 30 to 39 in good health and CMV-seronegative. The chain employs TRBV2 and TRBJ1-5; the D gene is possibly TRBD1 (6 bases). The sequenced sample was PBMCs. CDR3 region: CASTLQGGNQPQHF. As DNA, the CDR3 is TGTGCCAGCACACTACAGGGTGGCAATCAGCCCCAGCATTTT.